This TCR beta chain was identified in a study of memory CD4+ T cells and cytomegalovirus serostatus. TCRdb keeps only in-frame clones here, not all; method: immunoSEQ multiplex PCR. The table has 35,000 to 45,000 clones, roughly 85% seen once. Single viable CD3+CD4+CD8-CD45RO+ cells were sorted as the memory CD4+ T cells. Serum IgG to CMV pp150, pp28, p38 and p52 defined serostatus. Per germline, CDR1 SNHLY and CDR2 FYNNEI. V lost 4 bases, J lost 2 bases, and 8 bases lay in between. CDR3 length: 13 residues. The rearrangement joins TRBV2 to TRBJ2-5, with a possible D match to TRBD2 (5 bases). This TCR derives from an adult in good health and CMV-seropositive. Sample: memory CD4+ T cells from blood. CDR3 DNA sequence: TGTGCCAGCAGTGTTGGGAGACAAGAGACCCAGTACTTC. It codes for CASSVGRQETQYF.